One sample yielded the 28 T cell receptor beta chains listed below, sequenced in a study of human T cells and chemical hapten exposure. What the library attached to individual cDNA molecules were unique molecular identifiers. MiXCR, run by TCRdb on the reads, gives a single entry per CDR3 protein. The sample has several thousand distinct CDR3 sequences; 49% are singletons. Treatment denoted: therapeutic diphenylcyclopropenone sensitization with weekly scalp DPC. The sample consisted of whole blood, taken before DPC sensitization or 2, 6, or about 24 weeks after (not recorded which). The receptors stem from an adult with alopecia areata. Some clones in this sample may be carry-over from other donors' samples. This table probably holds off-target reads from a library built for another chain.

This CDR3 is CASSLGSNTGELFF. The CDR3 coding sequence is TGTGCCAGCAGTTTAGGTTCTAACACCGGGGAGCTGTTTTTT. The chain employs TRBV6-5 and TRBJ2-2; the D is unclear. With 4 bases removed from V and 2 bases from J, the gap between germline ends came to 8 bases. Per germline, CDR1 MNHEY and CDR2 SVGAGI. The CDR3 is made up of 14 amino acids.

The V and J genes are TRBV7-9 and TRBJ2-4, with D perhaps TRBD1 or TRBD2 (5 bases each). The CDR3 length is 15 residues. V was clipped by 8 bases and J by 2 bases, with 16 bases between them. The germline CDR1 and CDR2 sequences are SEHNR and FQNEAQ (reference sequence). CDR3: CASCVGDGTKNIQYF. CDR3 nucleotides: TGTGCCAGCTGCGTTGGGGACGGGACCAAAAACATTCAGTACTTC.

DNA of the CDR3: TGTGCCAGCAGCCAAGATCCAAGTCTACCGGTCTACGAGCAGTACTTC. Translation: CASSQDPSLPVYEQYF. The gene calls are TRBV4-2 and TRBJ2-7; D unresolved. The length of the CDR3 is 16 residues. CDR1 is LGHNA, CDR2 YNFKEQ, per germline. V lost 0 bases and J 3 bases, leaving 15 bases between the germline ends.

The V and J genes are TRBV7-2 and TRBJ2-5, with TRBD2 as a possible D gene (5 bases). The CDR3 is 14 amino acids. CDR1 and CDR2 (germline): SGHTA, FQGNSA. With 4 bases removed from V and 4 bases from J, the gap between germline ends came to 13 bases. CDR3 nucleotides: TGTGCCAGCAGCTCATGGACCCGGGGAGAGACCCAGTACTTC. Translating gives CASSSWTRGETQYF.

V usage is TRBV7-9 and J usage is TRBJ2-3; D might be TRBD1 (6 bases). CDR1 and CDR2 from the germline V gene are SEHNR and FQNEAQ (reference sequence). The CDR3 runs to 17 residues. Trimming took off 5 bases at V and 3 bases at J, with 21 bases between the two ends. The CDR3, as DNA: TGTGCCAGCAGCCCCCGTGGGGGCGCGAGGTTAACAGATACGCAGTATTTT. Translated, it gives CASSPRGGARLTDTQYF.

In this sample, this clonotype turned up a few times. The gene calls are TRBV7-9 and TRBJ1-1; D ambiguous. Trimming cost V 7 bases and J 1 base, with 10 bases left between them. The CDR3 spans 13 residues. Germline V lookup: CDR1 SEHNR, CDR2 FQNEAQ (reference sequence). The CDR3, as DNA: TGTGCCAGCACCCTTACACAGAACACTGAAGCTTTCTTT. Its translation: CASTLTQNTEAFF.

This clonotype was picked up a small number of times. This chain links TRBV27 with TRBJ2-5; 8 bases align to TRBD2. CDR3 length equals 14 residues. V lost 8 bases and J lost 4; bases outside the gene matches: 9. Germline loops: CDR1 MNHEY, CDR2 SMNVEV (reference sequence). The CDR3 DNA follows: TGTGCCAGCTCGCGGGGGGCCGGTCGAGAGACCCAGTACTTC. It is translated as CASSRGAGRETQYF.

CDR3: CASSLGTIEGEQYF. The DNA of the CDR3 is TGTGCCAGCAGCTTGGGCACCATAGAGGGCGAGCAGTACTTC. The chain is built from TRBV5-5 and TRBJ2-7; TRBD2 is a possible D gene (5 bases). Trimming left V 0 bases short and J 6 bases short, with 13 bases between. CDR1 and CDR2 from the germline V gene are SGHKS and YYEKEE (reference sequence). This CDR3 is 14 amino acids long.

The DNA for the CDR3 is TGCAGCGTTCCAGGGAACCCTGTGGGGGAGCTGTTTTTT. Its translation is CSVPGNPVGELFF. This chain links TRBV29-1 with TRBJ2-2; possibly TRBD1 for D (5 bases). The CDR3 covers 13 residues. V lost 5 bases and J lost 8, with 15 bases in between. Germline V gene lookup returns CDR1 SQVTM and CDR2 ANQGSEA.

The gene calls are TRBV14 and TRBJ2-1; D is perhaps TRBD1 or TRBD2 (5 bases each). This CDR3 contains 16 residues. CDR1 SGHDN and CDR2 FVKESK come from the germline V gene. Trimming took 0 bases from V and 7 from J, leaving 16 bases between them. CDR3 in amino acids: CASSQDSRRTRNEQFF. CDR3 DNA: TGTGCCAGCAGCCAAGATAGTAGGAGGACACGGAATGAGCAGTTCTTC.

The J gene is TRBJ2-7, the V gene TRBV5-5; D possibly uses TRBD1 or TRBD2 (5 bases each). The germline V gene encodes CDR1 SGHKS and CDR2 YYEKEE (reference sequence). CDR3 length: 17 amino acids. V was pared by 1 base and J by 1 base, with 18 bases between. The CDR3 nucleotides read TGTGCCAGCAGCTTGTCGGCTGGGACGACGGGATCCTACGAGCAGTACTTC. Its protein product is CASSLSAGTTGSYEQYF.

This clonotype was recorded a few times. This chain connects TRBV6-5 to TRBJ2-7, with TRBD2 matching over 13 bases. Per the germline V gene, CDR1 is MNHEY and CDR2 is SVGAGI. This CDR3 spans 16 amino acids. V lost 3 bases and J lost 7; bases outside the gene matches: 9. CDR3 DNA sequence: TGTGCCAGCAGTTATCGGACTAGCGGGGGCCCCGGAGAGCAGTACTTC. Translation gives CASSYRTSGGPGEQYF.

This clonotype appeared a few times. The chain recombines TRBV7-2 with TRBJ2-3; no clear D gene. Germline values: CDR1 SGHTA, CDR2 FQGNSA. V was trimmed by 3 bases and J by 5 bases, leaving 3 bases between them. The CDR3 loop spans 11 amino acids. CDR3 protein: CASSFLDTQYF. In DNA form, the CDR3 reads TGTGCCAGCAGCTTTCTAGATACGCAGTATTTT.

The CDR3 DNA is TGTGCCAGCAGTTTAGCGGGACAGGGGGGAAATGAGCAGTTCTTC. This gives the protein CASSLAGQGGNEQFF. The J gene is TRBJ2-1, the V gene TRBV28; TRBD1 aligns across 11 bases. The CDR3 totals 15 residues. J was trimmed by 7 bases and V by 2 bases; bases with no gene match: 4. CDR1 is MDHEN, CDR2 SYDVKM, per germline.

In its sample, this clonotype was seen a few times. J is TRBJ2-5 and V is TRBV7-8; the match to TRBD1 covers 7 bases. Germline-derived CDR1 and CDR2 are SGHVS and FQNEAQ. The length of the CDR3 is 16 residues. J gave up 1 base and V 0 bases, and 5 bases lay outside the gene matches. This chain's CDR3 is CASSLAGQSAQETQYF. CDR3 in DNA: TGTGCCAGCAGCTTAGCGGGACAGTCAGCCCAAGAGACCCAGTACTTC.

This clonotype came up a few times. The chain joins TRBV27 to TRBJ2-7; D is perhaps TRBD2 (6 bases). This CDR3 contains 16 residues. From germline, CDR1 is MNHEY and CDR2 SMNVEV (reference sequence). V was pared by 6 bases and J by 0 bases, with 18 bases between. The CDR3 sequence: CASSRHLAVSSYEQYF. The CDR3 nucleotides are TGTGCCAGCAGCCGCCACTTAGCGGTTAGCTCCTACGAGCAGTACTTC.

V usage is TRBV18 and J usage is TRBJ2-3; 13 positions match TRBD2. V shed 5 bases, J shed 0 bases, and the junction held 8 bases outside the gene matches. The germline CDR1 and CDR2 sequences are KGHSH and LQKENI. This CDR3 is 18 amino acids long. DNA for the CDR3: TGTGCCAGCTCATCATCCGGGACTAGCGGGGTGAGCACAGATACGCAGTATTTT. Translated, it gives CASSSSGTSGVSTDTQYF.

The chain combines TRBV12-3 or TRBV12-4 with TRBJ2-7; no clear D. This CDR3 has 14 residues. The V end lost 6 bases, the J end lost 5 bases, and 17 bases lay between the germline ends. The CDR3 DNA sequence: TGTGCCAGCAGCCGCACTGCGCACCCCCACGAGCAGTACTTC. Its protein product is CASSRTAHPHEQYF.

The CDR3 bases are TGTGCCAGCAGCCAGGAGCAGGGGACCATTCAGTACTTC. Translating it yields CASSQEQGTIQYF. The chain uses TRBV3-1 and TRBJ2-4, with D tentatively TRBD1 (6 bases). The germline V and J ends were trimmed by 3 bases and 9 bases, with 12 bases remaining between them. The germline CDR1 and CDR2 sequences are LGHDT and YNNKEL (reference sequence). The length of the CDR3 is 13 residues.

The rearrangement links TRBV20-1 to TRBJ2-7, with TRBD1 matching 9 bases. Germline CDR1 reads DFQATT; CDR2 reads SNEGSKA (reference sequence). This CDR3 contains 15 residues. Trimming took 5 bases from V and 0 from J; bases not matched to a gene: 8. In nucleotides, the CDR3 is TGCAGTGCTGAACCCGGGACAGGGAGCTCCTACGAGCAGTACTTC. It translates to CSAEPGTGSSYEQYF.

V and J are TRBV7-2 and TRBJ2-7, with TRBD2 matching over 7 bases. The CDR3 covers 13 residues. V was clipped by 7 bases and J by 2 bases; unmatched bases: 5. The V gene's germline CDR1 is SGHTA and CDR2 FQGNSA. CDR3 protein: CASTRRETYEQYF. DNA for the CDR3: TGTGCCAGCACCAGGCGGGAGACCTACGAGCAGTACTTC.

V gene TRBV28 combines with J gene TRBJ2-3, with 11 bases matching TRBD2. Germline CDR1 reads MDHEN; CDR2 reads SYDVKM. There are 16 residues in the CDR3. The V and J ends lost 3 bases and 2 bases, in that order; junction bases with no gene match: 4. The CDR3 reads CASSFALAGDTDTQYF. CDR3 coding DNA: TGTGCCAGCAGTTTTGCACTAGCGGGGGACACAGATACGCAGTATTTT.

This clonotype was counted only a few times. The chain has TRBV28 and TRBJ2-3, with 7 bases matching TRBD1. Trimming removed 3 bases from V and 3 bases from J; junction bases left unmatched: 6. The germline V gene has CDR1 MDHEN and CDR2 SYDVKM. The CDR3 has 15 amino acids. The CDR3 DNA follows: TGTGCCAGCAGTTTGGAAGGGGGCGGGACAGATACGCAGTATTTT. Translated, it gives CASSLEGGGTDTQYF. Full variable domain (missing parts from reference TRBV28 and TRBJ2-3): DVKVTQSSRYLVKRTGEKVFLECVQDMDHENMFWYRQDPGLGLRLIYFSYDVKMKEKGDIPEGYSVSREKKERFSLILESASTNQTSMYLCASSLEGGGTDTQYFGPGTRLTVL.

The chain couples TRBV7-2 to TRBJ2-1, with 7 bases matching TRBD1. Germline V gene data show CDR1 as SGHTA and CDR2 as FQGNSA. The CDR3 is made up of 17 amino acids. V trimming: 7 bases; J trimming: 1 base; junction bases outside the gene matches: 13. The CDR3: CASTRSQGDLSYNEQFF. DNA of the CDR3: TGTGCCAGCACCAGAAGTCAGGGGGATTTGTCCTACAATGAGCAGTTCTTC.

The chain employs TRBV28 and TRBJ2-7, with TRBD2 identical over 7 bases. The CDR3 has 14 amino acids. The trim removed 5 bases at V and 2 bases at J, leaving 6 bases unmatched. Looked up from germline, CDR1 is MDHEN and CDR2 is SYDVKM. The CDR3 loop reads CASSPGGGAYEQYF. The CDR3 DNA reads as TGTGCCAGCAGTCCCGGTGGGGGGGCCTACGAGCAGTACTTC.

The rearrangement links TRBV4-2 to TRBJ2-7; 7 bases line up with TRBD2. V lost 5 bases, J lost 7 bases, and 14 bases stayed unmatched. Germline V gives CDR1 LGHNA, CDR2 YNFKEQ. The CDR3 loop spans 15 amino acids. The CDR3 region has the DNA TGTGCCAGCAGCGGTTGGGGGGAGGGCCTGCGGGAGCAGTACTTC. It specifies CASSGWGEGLREQYF.

The rearrangement uses TRBV5-1 and TRBJ2-5, with no clear D. Germline CDR1 is SGHRS and CDR2 is YFSETQ. The CDR3 runs to 14 residues. The germline V and J ends were trimmed by 0 bases and 1 base, with 7 bases remaining between them. CDR3 protein: CASSLGMIQETQYF. In nucleotides, the CDR3 is TGCGCCAGCAGCTTGGGTATGATCCAAGAGACCCAGTACTTC.

The genes are TRBV7-7 and TRBJ2-1; D is unclear. The CDR3 consists of 14 residues. V was trimmed by 4 bases and J by 7 bases, leaving 14 bases between them. Germline V lookup: CDR1 SSHAT, CDR2 FNYEAQ (reference sequence). The CDR3 DNA reads as TGTGCCAGCAGCTCCCATGGCCCGAGGAATGAGCAGTTCTTC. Protein product: CASSSHGPRNEQFF.